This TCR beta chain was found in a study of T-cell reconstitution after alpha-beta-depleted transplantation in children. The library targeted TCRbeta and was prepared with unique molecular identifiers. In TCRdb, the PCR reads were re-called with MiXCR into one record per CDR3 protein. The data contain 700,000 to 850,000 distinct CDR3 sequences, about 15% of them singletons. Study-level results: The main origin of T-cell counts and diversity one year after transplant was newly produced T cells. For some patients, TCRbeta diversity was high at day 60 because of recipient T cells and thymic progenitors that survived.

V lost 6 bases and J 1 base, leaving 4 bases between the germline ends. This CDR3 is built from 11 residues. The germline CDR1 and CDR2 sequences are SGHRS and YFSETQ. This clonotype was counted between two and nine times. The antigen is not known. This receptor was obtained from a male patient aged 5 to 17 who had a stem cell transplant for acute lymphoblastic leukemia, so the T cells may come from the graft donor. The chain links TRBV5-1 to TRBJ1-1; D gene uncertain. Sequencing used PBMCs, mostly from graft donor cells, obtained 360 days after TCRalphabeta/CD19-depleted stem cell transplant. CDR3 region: CASNGNTEAFF. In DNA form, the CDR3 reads TGCGCCAGCAACGGGAACACTGAAGCTTTCTTT.